Sequencing of this T cell receptor beta chain was carried out in a study of cytomegalovirus exposure and HLA in healthy donors. Whole-study context: Earlier, roughly 180 million T cells were analyzed, and 90 million to 140 million unique TCR beta sequences were found among them.

The CDR3 is 15 residues long. The germline V gene encodes CDR1 SGHTA and CDR2 FQGNSA. In regard to this clone: Its target is not known. One junction end disagrees with the germline gene, perhaps due to a read error.

Study-wide findings and caveats: Previous analysis showed most TCR beta V segments were productive about 87% or about 30% of the time. Both high specificity and high sensitivity reportedly marked the classifier's diagnosis of cytomegalovirus status.

This PCR relied on a set of 60 Vbeta primers and 13 Jbeta primers. Using immunoSEQ multiplex PCR, the repertoire was profiled, and TCRdb retains in-frame clones only, with some absent. The sample contains about 150,000 clones, about three quarters of which appear only once. The sequencing input was PBMCs. The V call is TRBV7-2, the J call TRBJ2-6; TRBD1 is a possible D gene (5 bases). The TCR was taken from a woman aged 25 to 39 in good health and CMV-seronegative. The CDR3: CASTLSFSGANGLTF. Written as DNA, the CDR3 is TGTGCCAGCACCCTCAGTTTCTCTGGGGCCAACGGCCTGACTTTC.